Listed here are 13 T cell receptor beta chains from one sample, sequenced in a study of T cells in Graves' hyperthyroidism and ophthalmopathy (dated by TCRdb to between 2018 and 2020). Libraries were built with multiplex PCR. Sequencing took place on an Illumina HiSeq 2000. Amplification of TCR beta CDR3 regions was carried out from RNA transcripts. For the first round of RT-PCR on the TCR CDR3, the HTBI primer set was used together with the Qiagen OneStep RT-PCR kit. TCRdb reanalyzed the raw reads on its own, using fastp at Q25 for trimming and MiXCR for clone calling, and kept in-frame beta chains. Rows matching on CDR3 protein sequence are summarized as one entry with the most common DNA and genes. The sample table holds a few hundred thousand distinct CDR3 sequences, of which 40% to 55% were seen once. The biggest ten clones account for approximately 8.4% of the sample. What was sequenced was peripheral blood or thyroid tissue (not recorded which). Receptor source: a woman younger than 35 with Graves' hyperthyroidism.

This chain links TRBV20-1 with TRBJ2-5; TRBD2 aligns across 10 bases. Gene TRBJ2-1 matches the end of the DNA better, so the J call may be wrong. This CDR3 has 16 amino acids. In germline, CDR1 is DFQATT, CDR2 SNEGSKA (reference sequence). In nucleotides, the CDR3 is TGCAGTGCTAGAGATGGGGCGCTAGCGGGAGTGAGTGAGCAGTTCTTC. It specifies CSARDGALAGVSEQFF.

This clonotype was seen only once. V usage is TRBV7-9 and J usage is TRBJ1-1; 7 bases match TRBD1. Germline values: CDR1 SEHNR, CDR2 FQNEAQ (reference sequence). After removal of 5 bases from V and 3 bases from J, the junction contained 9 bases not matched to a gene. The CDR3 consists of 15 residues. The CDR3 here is CASSGGGTVDTEAFF. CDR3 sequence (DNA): TGTGCCAGCAGCGGAGGTGGGACAGTGGACACTGAAGCTTTCTTT.

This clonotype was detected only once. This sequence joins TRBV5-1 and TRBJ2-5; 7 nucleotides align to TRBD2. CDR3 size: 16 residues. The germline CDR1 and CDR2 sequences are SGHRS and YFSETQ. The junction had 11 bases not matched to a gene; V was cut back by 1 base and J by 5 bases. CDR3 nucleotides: TGCGCCAGCAGCTTGAGTGATGCGGGAGTGACGGAGACCCAGTACTTC. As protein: CASSLSDAGVTETQYF.

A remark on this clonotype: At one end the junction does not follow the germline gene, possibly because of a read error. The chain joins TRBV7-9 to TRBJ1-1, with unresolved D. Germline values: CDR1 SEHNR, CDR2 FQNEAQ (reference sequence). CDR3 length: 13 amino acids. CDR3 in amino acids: CASSPGVTTVAFF. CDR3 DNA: TGTGCCAGCAGCCCCGGGGTCACGACTGTAGCTTTCTTT.

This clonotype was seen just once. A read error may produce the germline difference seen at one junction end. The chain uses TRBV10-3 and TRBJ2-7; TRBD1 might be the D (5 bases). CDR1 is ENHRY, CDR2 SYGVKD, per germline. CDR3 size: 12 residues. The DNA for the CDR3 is TGTGCCCTCAGGGCGGAGCGCTACGAGCAGTACTTC. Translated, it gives CALRAERYEQYF.

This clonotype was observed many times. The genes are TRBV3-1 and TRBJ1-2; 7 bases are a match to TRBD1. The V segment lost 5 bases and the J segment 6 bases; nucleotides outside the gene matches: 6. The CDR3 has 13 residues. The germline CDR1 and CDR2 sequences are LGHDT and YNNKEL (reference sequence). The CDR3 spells CASSYPQGNGYTF. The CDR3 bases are TGTGCCAGCAGCTACCCACAGGGGAATGGCTACACCTTC.

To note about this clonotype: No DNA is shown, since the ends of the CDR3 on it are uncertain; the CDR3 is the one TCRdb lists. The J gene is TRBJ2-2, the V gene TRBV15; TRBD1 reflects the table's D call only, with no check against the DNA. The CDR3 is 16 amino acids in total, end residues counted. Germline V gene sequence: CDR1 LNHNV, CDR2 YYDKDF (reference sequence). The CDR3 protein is CATSRGTGGSPGSCFF.

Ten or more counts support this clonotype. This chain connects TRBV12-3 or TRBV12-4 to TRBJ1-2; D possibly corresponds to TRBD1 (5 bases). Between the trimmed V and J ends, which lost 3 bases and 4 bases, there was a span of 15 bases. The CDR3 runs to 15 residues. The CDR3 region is CASSFRASGSYGYTF. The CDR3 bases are TGTGCCAGCAGTTTCCGGGCCTCAGGGAGCTATGGCTACACCTTC.

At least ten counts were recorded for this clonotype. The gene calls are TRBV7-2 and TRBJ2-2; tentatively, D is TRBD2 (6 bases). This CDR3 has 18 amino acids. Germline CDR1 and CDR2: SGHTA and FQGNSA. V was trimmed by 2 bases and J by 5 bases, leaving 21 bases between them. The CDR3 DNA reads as TGTGCCAGCAGCTTAAAGTGGCGGGACTTGGGGTGGACCGGGGAGCTGTTTTTT. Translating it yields CASSLKWRDLGWTGELFF.

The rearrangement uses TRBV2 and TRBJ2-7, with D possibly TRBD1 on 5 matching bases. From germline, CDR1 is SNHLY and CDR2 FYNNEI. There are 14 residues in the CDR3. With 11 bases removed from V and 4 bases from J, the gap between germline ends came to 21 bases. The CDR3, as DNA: TGTGCCTGGAGAAGGGCGGACACTCCATACGAGCAGTACTTC. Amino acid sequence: CAWRRADTPYEQYF.

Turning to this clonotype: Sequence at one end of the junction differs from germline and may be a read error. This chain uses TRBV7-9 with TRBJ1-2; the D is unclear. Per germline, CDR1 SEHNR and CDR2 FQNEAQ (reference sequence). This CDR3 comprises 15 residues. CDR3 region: CASGQDQDRTYGYTF. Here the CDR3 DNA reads TGCGCCAGCGGCCAAGATCAGGACCGAACCTATGGCTACACCTTC.

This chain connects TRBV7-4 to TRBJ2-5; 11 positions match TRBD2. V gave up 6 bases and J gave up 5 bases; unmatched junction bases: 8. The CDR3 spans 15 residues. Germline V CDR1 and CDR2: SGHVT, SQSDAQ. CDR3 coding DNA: TGTGCCAGCAGTCCTAGCGGGGGGTTCGGGGAGACCCAGTACTTC. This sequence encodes CASSPSGGFGETQYF.

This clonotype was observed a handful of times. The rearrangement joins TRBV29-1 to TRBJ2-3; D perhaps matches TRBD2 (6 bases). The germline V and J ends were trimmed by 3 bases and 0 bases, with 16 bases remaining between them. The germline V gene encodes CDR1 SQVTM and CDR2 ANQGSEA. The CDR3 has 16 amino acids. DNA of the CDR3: TGCAGCGTTGATGGGACTGTGGGGATCAGCACAGATACGCAGTATTTT. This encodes CSVDGTVGISTDTQYF.